The present T cell receptor beta chain was sequenced within a study of T-cell reconstitution after alpha-beta-depleted transplantation in children. This clonotype was detected many times. Researchers prepared the TCRbeta library using unique molecular identifiers, the study reports. TCRdb re-called the PCR reads with MiXCR, one entry per CDR3 protein. The data contain about 200,000 distinct CDR3 sequences, 13% to 15% of them seen just once; the ten biggest clones take up about 13%. From germline, CDR1 is KGHDR and CDR2 SFDVKD. This CDR3 spans 12 amino acids. V was pared by 5 bases and J by 4 bases, with 7 bases between.

The rearrangement uses TRBV24-1 and TRBJ1-1; D is unresolved. The clonotype comes from a human donor who donated a stem cell graft to a child with acute lymphoblastic leukemia. The sequencing used PBMCs from the stem cell graft donor, collected from the stem cell graft. In DNA form, the CDR3 reads TGTGCCACCAGTGTGACTGGCACTGAAGCTTTCTTT. Translation gives CATSVTGTEAFF.